Below are 19 T cell receptor beta chains sequenced from a single sample in a study of cytomegalovirus exposure and HLA in healthy donors. PCR employed 60 Vbeta and 13 Jbeta primers. Here immunoSEQ multiplex PCR was the method, and the copy in TCRdb shows in-frame clones only, minus some. The table shows about 140,000 clones, with roughly four fifths occurring only once. The sample comprised PBMCs. The receptors here all came from a woman in her forties in good health and CMV-seronegative.

The J gene is TRBJ2-5, the V gene TRBV12-5; TRBD1 is a possible D gene (5 bases). V dropped 9 bases and J dropped 1 base, with 6 bases sitting between them. The V gene's germline CDR1 is LGHNT and CDR2 FRNRAP. CDR3 size: 11 residues. CDR3 sequence (DNA): TGTGCTAGCAGGGCCCAAGAGACCCAGTACTTC. Protein product: CASRAQETQYF.

This clone has a single count. V usage is TRBV6-1 and J usage is TRBJ2-5; possible D gene TRBD2, 7 bases. Trimming left V 3 bases short and J 5 bases short, with 25 bases between. The CDR3 runs to 18 residues. Germline V gene lookup returns CDR1 MNHNS and CDR2 SASEGT. The CDR3 sequence is CASSDRFIAGATGETQYF. The CDR3 DNA follows: TGTGCCAGCAGTGACCGTTTCATTGCGGGGGCGACTGGGGAGACCCAGTACTTC.

J is TRBJ2-5 and V is TRBV7-3; D ambiguous. The CDR3 contains 13 residues. Germline loops: CDR1 SGHTA, CDR2 FQGTGA. Trimming left V 5 bases short and J 1 base short, with 8 bases between. This CDR3 reads CASSMTSQETQYF. The CDR3, as DNA: TGTGCCAGCAGCATGACTTCCCAAGAGACCCAGTACTTC.

The gene calls are TRBV29-1 and TRBJ2-1; tentative D call: TRBD2 (6 bases). The CDR3 length is 12 residues. Trimming left V 8 bases short and J 4 bases short, with 12 bases between. Germline CDR1 SQVTM, CDR2 ANQGSEA. DNA of the CDR3: TGCAGCCATGGGGGGAGGTACAATGAGCAGTTCTTC. It specifies CSHGGRYNEQFF.

The chain is built from TRBV7-3 and TRBJ2-1, with a weak D call TRBD1 (6 bases). The CDR3 covers 15 residues. In germline, CDR1 is SGHTA, CDR2 FQGTGA. V was clipped by 3 bases and J by 5 bases, with 14 bases between them. DNA of the CDR3: TGTGCCAGCAGCTTTACAGGGTCTCTCGACAATGAGCAGTTCTTC. It codes for CASSFTGSLDNEQFF.

This chain joins TRBV10-3 and TRBJ1-2; unclear D gene. The germline V gene has CDR1 ENHRY and CDR2 SYGVKD. The CDR3 is 14 residues long. The germline V and J ends were trimmed by 3 bases and 0 bases, with 8 bases remaining between them. CDR3: CAISDVSANYGYTF. The CDR3 nucleotides are TGTGCCATCAGTGACGTATCAGCTAACTATGGCTACACCTTC.

The CDR3 sequence is CSGGREETQYF. The CDR3 coding sequence is TGCAGTGGAGGCAGGGAAGAGACCCAGTACTTC. This rearrangement joins TRBV20-1 to TRBJ2-5, with D possibly TRBD1 on 5 matching bases. The CDR3 runs to 11 residues. Germline V CDR1 and CDR2: DFQATT, SNEGSKA (reference sequence). Trimming removed 7 bases at V and 3 bases at J, with 9 bases between.

CDR3 sequence: CASVRTGGTEAFF. CDR3 bases: TGTGCCAGCGTCAGGACAGGGGGCACTGAAGCTTTCTTT. The rearrangement joins TRBV2 to TRBJ1-1, with 10 nucleotides matching TRBD1. CDR3 length: 13 amino acids. V shed 8 bases and J 4 bases; nucleotides not matched to a gene: 4. CDR1 and CDR2 (germline): SNHLY, FYNNEI. The full variable domain, its missing parts supplied by reference TRBV2 and TRBJ1-1, is EPEVTQTPSHQVTQMGQEVILRCVPISNHLYFYWYRQILGQKVEFLVSFYNNEISEKSEIFDDQFSVERPDGSNFTLKIRSTKLEDSAMYFCASVRTGGTEAFFGQGTRLTVV.

V is TRBV11-2 and J is TRBJ2-4, with 7 bases lining up with TRBD1. Per germline, CDR1 SGHAT and CDR2 FQNNGV. V gave up 6 bases and J gave up 0 bases; unmatched junction bases: 11. The CDR3 runs 17 residues. CDR3 residues: CASRSLQGSLAKNIQYF. CDR3 DNA: TGTGCCAGCAGGTCCTTACAGGGGAGCCTAGCCAAAAACATTCAGTACTTC.

This chain uses TRBV4-1 with TRBJ2-5, with 10 bases matching TRBD2. CDR1 is MGHRA and CDR2 is YSYEKL in the germline V gene. The CDR3 length is 17 residues. With V trimmed by 4 bases and J by 4 bases, 12 bases remained unmatched. The CDR3 DNA is TGCGCCAGCAGCCCCTTCCCAGCGGGGGGGAAGGGAGAGACCCAGTACTTC. It specifies CASSPFPAGGKGETQYF.

J is TRBJ1-2 and V is TRBV7-9; D gene ambiguous. The germline gives CDR1 SEHNR, CDR2 FQNEAQ (reference sequence). The V end was cut by 5 bases, the J end by 4 bases, with 11 bases between. The CDR3 consists of 13 residues. The CDR3 loop is CASSDYGVYGYTF. The CDR3 bases are TGTGCCAGCAGCGACTACGGGGTCTATGGCTACACCTTC.

The chain employs TRBV7-9 and TRBJ2-1; 11 bases align to TRBD2. Germline CDR1 reads SEHNR; CDR2 reads FQNEAQ (reference sequence). The V and J ends lost 3 bases and 3 bases, in that order; junction bases with no gene match: 7. The CDR3 totals 17 residues. Written as DNA, the CDR3 is TGTGCCAGCAGCTTTTATCGCACTAGCGGGAGCTACAATGAGCAGTTCTTC. This encodes CASSFYRTSGSYNEQFF.

The V and J genes are TRBV20-1 and TRBJ1-3; no reliable D call. Germline V gives CDR1 DFQATT, CDR2 SNEGSKA (reference sequence). V lost 5 bases and J 4 bases, leaving 3 bases between the germline ends. CDR3 length: 10 residues. CDR3 bases: TGCAGTGCTTTAGGAAACACCATATATTTT. Protein: CSALGNTIYF.

This clone was seen a handful of times. V gene TRBV29-1 combines with J gene TRBJ1-6, with D possibly TRBD1 on 5 matching bases. The germline V gene encodes CDR1 SQVTM and CDR2 ANQGSEA. The CDR3 loop spans 13 amino acids. Trimming removed 5 bases from V and 8 bases from J, with 13 bases in between. CDR3 sequence reads: CSVSDTLDSPLHF. In nucleotides, the CDR3 is TGCAGCGTTTCGGACACCCTTGATTCACCCCTCCACTTT.

Points on this clone: The CDR3 does not close with the conserved phenylalanine or tryptophan, likely indicating a read error. The V call is TRBV5-1, the J call TRBJ1-6, with no clear D. The CDR3 consists of 14 residues. Trimming cost V 1 base and J 8 bases, with 10 bases left between them. The germline gives CDR1 SGHRS, CDR2 YFSETQ. This chain's CDR3 is CASSLSTVDSPLHL. CDR3 DNA sequence: TGCGCCAGCAGCTTGAGCACAGTAGATTCACCCCTCCACCTT.

The J gene is TRBJ2-5, the V gene TRBV7-9; D may be TRBD1 (5 bases). The CDR3 covers 17 residues. Trimming removed 5 bases at V and 0 bases at J, with 19 bases between. CDR1 is SEHNR, CDR2 FQNEAQ, per germline (reference sequence). The CDR3: CASSPTWVGLHQETQYF. The CDR3 region has the DNA TGTGCCAGCAGCCCTACTTGGGTGGGGCTGCACCAAGAGACCCAGTACTTC.

This chain joins TRBV5-6 and TRBJ2-5; 8 nucleotides line up with TRBD2. The CDR3 consists of 16 residues. J was trimmed by 1 base and V by 0 bases; bases with no gene match: 5. Per the germline V gene, CDR1 is SGHDT and CDR2 is YYEEEE. CDR3 residues: CASSLAGGGTQETQYF. DNA for the CDR3: TGTGCCAGCAGCTTGGCGGGCGGGGGGACCCAAGAGACCCAGTACTTC.

This clone was detected only a few times. The rearrangement joins TRBV19 to TRBJ1-6; TRBD1 aligns across 9 bases. This CDR3 is built from 15 residues. Germline V lookup: CDR1 LNHDA, CDR2 SQIVND (reference sequence). V dropped 4 bases and J dropped 8; count of bases not matched to a gene: 6. The CDR3, as DNA: TGTGCCAGTAGTACGGGACAGGGCCTCTATTCACCCCTCCACTTT. It translates to CASSTGQGLYSPLHF.

The chain uses TRBV6-5 and TRBJ2-5, with TRBD2 matching over 11 bases. Germline lookup yields CDR1 MNHEY and CDR2 SVGAGI. Trimming at V came to 5 bases and at J to 3 bases, leaving 5 bases not matched to a gene. The CDR3 is 15 amino acids. CDR3 residues: CASSTLAGVKETQYF. CDR3 nucleotide sequence: TGTGCCAGCAGTACACTAGCGGGGGTGAAAGAGACCCAGTACTTC.